The 29 T cell receptor beta chains in this list originate from one sample, sequenced in a study of blood T cell repertoires in COVID-19. Clones were sequenced by immunoSEQ multiplex PCR, and TCRdb holds only the in-frame ones, with some missing. The sample carries about 350,000 clones, 65% to 90% recorded once. The sample taken for sequencing was peripheral blood. These receptor sequences come from a woman aged 55-75 years with COVID-19, enrolled during active disease.

The chain carries TRBV10-3 and TRBJ1-1; D is possibly TRBD1 (5 bases). The CDR3 loop spans 15 amino acids. The germline V gene has CDR1 ENHRY and CDR2 SYGVKD. V lost 0 bases and J 0 bases, leaving 8 bases between the germline ends. The CDR3 DNA reads as TGTGCCATCAGTGAGTCCAGGGTGTTGAACACTGAAGCTTTCTTT. Encoded protein: CAISESRVLNTEAFF.

The chain links TRBV5-1 to TRBJ1-1, with D uncertain. This CDR3 spans 13 amino acids. Germline values: CDR1 SGHRS, CDR2 YFSETQ. Trimming removed 2 bases from V and 2 bases from J, with 7 bases in between. The CDR3 sequence: CASSFQANTEAFF. As DNA, the CDR3 is TGCGCCAGCAGCTTTCAGGCCAACACTGAAGCTTTCTTT.

Of note for this clone: Other DNA sequences in the sample encode the same CDR3. The CDR3 region has the DNA TGTGCCAGCAGTCGAGGGACAGGGGGCTACGAGCAGTACTTC. Amino acids: CASSRGTGGYEQYF. The chain carries TRBV27 and TRBJ2-7; 11 bases match TRBD1. This CDR3 is 14 amino acids long. In germline, CDR1 is MNHEY, CDR2 SMNVEV (reference sequence). V lost 5 bases, J lost 3 bases, and 3 bases stayed unmatched.

J is TRBJ2-1 and V is TRBV7-9, with 7 bases aligning to TRBD2. From germline, CDR1 is SEHNR and CDR2 FQNEAQ (reference sequence). The V and J ends lost 6 bases and 4 bases, in that order; junction bases with no gene match: 12. The CDR3 totals 16 residues. The CDR3 reads CASRPRSGGQYNEQFF. The CDR3 DNA follows: TGTGCCAGCAGGCCACGCTCGGGGGGTCAGTACAATGAGCAGTTCTTC.

The chain recombines TRBV27 with TRBJ1-4; no reliable D call. The germline V and J ends were trimmed by 8 bases and 1 base, with 8 bases remaining between them. The germline V gene has CDR1 MNHEY and CDR2 SMNVEV (reference sequence). The CDR3 runs 13 residues. The chain's CDR3 is CASSPRTNEKLFF. The CDR3 DNA sequence: TGTGCCAGCTCCCCTCGAACTAATGAAAAACTGTTTTTT.

The chain is built from TRBV11-2 and TRBJ1-2, with D possibly being TRBD1 (6 bases). V dropped 6 bases and J dropped 0 bases, with 14 bases sitting between them. Per the germline V gene, CDR1 is SGHAT and CDR2 is FQNNGV. The CDR3 totals 15 residues. CDR3: CASRHSRGANYGYTF. The CDR3 DNA sequence: TGTGCCAGCAGACACAGCAGGGGAGCTAACTATGGCTACACCTTC.

The chain links TRBV3-1 (or the pseudogene TRBV3-2) to TRBJ2-7; 9 nucleotides line up with TRBD2. The germline gives CDR1 LGHDT, CDR2 YNNKEL (reference sequence). The CDR3 consists of 16 residues. The trim removed 4 bases at V and 0 bases at J, leaving 7 bases unmatched. The CDR3 here is CASSRELAGSSYEQYF. In DNA form, the CDR3 reads TGTGCCAGCAGCCGTGAACTAGCGGGTAGCTCCTACGAGCAGTACTTC.

This rearrangement joins TRBV30 to TRBJ1-2; D not resolved. CDR3 length: 14 amino acids. Per the germline V gene, CDR1 is GTSNPN and CDR2 is SVGIG (reference sequence). Trimming took 0 bases from V and 2 from J, leaving 10 bases between them. The CDR3 DNA reads TGTGCCTGGAGTGTATCAGGTGGGAACTATGGCTACACCTTC. This translates into CAWSVSGGNYGYTF. The full variable domain, in which reference TRBV30 and TRBJ1-2 provide the parts outside the CDR3, is SQTIHQWPATLVQPVGSPLSLECTVEGTSNPNLYWYRQAAGRGLQLLFYSVGIGQISSEVPQNLSASRPQDRQFILSSKKLLLSDSGFYLCAWSVSGGNYGYTFGSGTRLTVV.

The chain joins TRBV9 to TRBJ1-1; D gene unclear. The V gene's germline CDR1 is SGDLS and CDR2 YYNGEE. The V gene lost 0 bases and the J gene lost 3 bases, with 15 bases spanning the gap. The CDR3 sequence is 16 residues long. CDR3 sequence: CASSVGGALEDTEAFF. The CDR3, as DNA: TGTGCCAGCAGCGTAGGAGGAGCCCTAGAGGACACTGAAGCTTTCTTT.

The V and J genes are TRBV7-9 and TRBJ1-5; no definite D call. This CDR3 comprises 14 residues. With 1 base removed from V and 4 bases from J, the gap between germline ends came to 8 bases. Germline loops: CDR1 SEHNR, CDR2 FQNEAQ (reference sequence). The CDR3 region is CASSLDFENQPQHF. Written as DNA, the CDR3 is TGTGCCAGCAGCTTAGATTTTGAGAATCAGCCCCAGCATTTT.

J is TRBJ2-3 and V is TRBV12-3 or TRBV12-4, with a possible D match to TRBD2 (5 bases). The ends were cut back, 5 bases at V and 0 bases at J, with 6 bases in the middle. This CDR3 spans 13 amino acids. As DNA, the CDR3 is TGTGCCAGCAGTAGCGGTAGCACAGATACGCAGTATTTT. Translating gives CASSSGSTDTQYF.

V usage is TRBV7-2 and J usage is TRBJ2-4; 11 bases align to TRBD2. Per germline, CDR1 SGHTA and CDR2 FQGNSA. This CDR3 comprises 17 residues. Trimming took 5 bases from V and 2 from J; bases not matched to a gene: 8. DNA of the CDR3: TGTGCCAGCAGCCCTAACTCTAGCGGGGGGTCCAAAAACATTCAGTACTTC. Its translation is CASSPNSSGGSKNIQYF.

The J gene is TRBJ2-3, the V gene TRBV2; 7 bases are a match to TRBD1. V lost 5 bases, J lost 4 bases, and 12 bases stayed unmatched. Germline V gene sequence: CDR1 SNHLY, CDR2 FYNNEI. This CDR3 region has 16 residues. CDR3: CASSLRDSTGPDTQYF. For the CDR3, the DNA is TGTGCCAGCAGTCTTCGGGACAGCACGGGTCCAGATACGCAGTATTTT.

This chain connects TRBV11-2 to TRBJ2-1; TRBD1 matches at 8 bases. In germline, CDR1 is SGHAT, CDR2 FQNNGV. V lost 3 bases, J lost 0 bases, and 4 bases stayed unmatched. This CDR3 has 16 amino acids. DNA of the CDR3: TGTGCCAGCAGCTTGAGGACAGGGAGCTCCTACAATGAGCAGTTCTTC. Protein sequence: CASSLRTGSSYNEQFF.

The sample holds a few counts of this clone. The rearrangement links TRBV12-3 or TRBV12-4 to TRBJ1-1; 7 bases are shared with TRBD1. The CDR3 is made up of 13 amino acids. Trimming cost V 5 bases and J 4 bases; bases outside gene matches: 4. The CDR3 DNA sequence: TGTGCCAGCAGTCGGGACAGTACCACTGAAGCTTTCTTT. It specifies CASSRDSTTEAFF.

The chain links TRBV18 to TRBJ1-2; TRBD1 aligns across 7 bases. This CDR3 region has 14 residues. The germline V gene encodes CDR1 KGHSH and CDR2 LQKENI. The V segment lost 1 base and the J segment 4 bases; nucleotides outside the gene matches: 3. CDR3 coding DNA: TGTGCCAGCTCACCACAGGGGGCTACCTATGGCTACACCTTC. Translation gives CASSPQGATYGYTF.

This clone was counted between two and nine times. This chain connects TRBV20-1 to TRBJ2-7; weak D call: TRBD1 (5 bases). Trimming took off 4 bases at V and 5 bases at J, with 9 bases between the two ends. The CDR3 has 11 residues. From germline, CDR1 is DFQATT and CDR2 SNEGSKA (reference sequence). The CDR3 bases are TGCAGTGCTAAGACAGTCCACGAGCAGTACTTC. This translates into CSAKTVHEQYF.

The genes are TRBV9 and TRBJ1-5, with D hard to call. This CDR3 contains 15 residues. The germline gives CDR1 SGDLS, CDR2 YYNGEE. Between the trimmed V and J ends, which lost 0 bases and 4 bases, there was a span of 11 bases. CDR3 sequence: CASSVGGSINQPQHF. In DNA, the CDR3 is TGTGCCAGCAGCGTAGGTGGTAGTATTAATCAGCCCCAGCATTTT. The variable domain in full, completed from reference TRBV9 and TRBJ1-5, reads DSGVTQTPKHLITATGQRVTLRCSPRSGDLSVYWYQQSLDQGLQFLIQYYNGEERAKGNILERFSAQQFPDLHSELNLSSLELGDSALYFCASSVGGSINQPQHFGDGTRLSIL.

The CDR3 DNA reads TGCGCCAGCAGCCAGACCGGGACAGCCCGAGCGATTAACACCGGGGAGCTGTTTTTT. Translated, it gives CASSQTGTARAINTGELFF. This rearrangement joins TRBV5-1 to TRBJ2-2; 7 positions agree with TRBD1. Germline CDR1 is SGHRS and CDR2 is YFSETQ. The CDR3 is 19 amino acids. With V trimmed by 4 bases and J by 2 bases, 17 bases remained unmatched.

The chain recombines TRBV24-1 with TRBJ2-3; weak D call: TRBD2 (5 bases). V was pared by 3 bases and J by 2 bases, with 8 bases between. The CDR3 is made up of 14 amino acids. Germline CDR1 is KGHDR and CDR2 is SFDVKD. CDR3 sequence: CATSDPGNTDTQYF. The CDR3 region has the DNA TGTGCCACCAGTGATCCCGGGAACACAGATACGCAGTATTTT.

This chain links TRBV5-4 with TRBJ2-7; 9 nucleotides match TRBD2. The CDR3 extends over 16 amino acids. Germline-derived CDR1 and CDR2 are SGHNT and YYREEE (reference sequence). Germline trimming cut 2 bases from V and 3 bases from J; bases unmatched to any gene: 9. CDR3 in DNA: TGTGCCAGCAGCTTTGAACGACTAGCGGCAAACTACGAGCAGTACTTC. This codes for CASSFERLAANYEQYF.

The V and J genes are TRBV6-4 and TRBJ2-1, with 10 nucleotides matching TRBD2. This CDR3 contains 14 residues. V was clipped by 9 bases and J by 7 bases; unmatched bases: 9. The germline CDR1 and CDR2 sequences are MRHNA and SNTAGT. The CDR3: CARQTSGLWNEQFF. DNA of the CDR3: TGTGCCAGACAGACTAGCGGGTTGTGGAATGAGCAGTTCTTC.

J is TRBJ1-1 and V is TRBV19; the match to TRBD1 covers 11 bases. V trimming: 2 bases; J trimming: 7 bases; junction bases outside the gene matches: 12. The CDR3 has 17 residues. Per germline, CDR1 LNHDA and CDR2 SQIVND (reference sequence). CDR3 loop: CASSIRGGQGVMGEAFF. CDR3 sequence (DNA): TGTGCCAGTAGTATAAGAGGGGGACAGGGGGTTATGGGTGAAGCTTTCTTT.

The chain combines TRBV19 with TRBJ1-2; no definite D call. Looked up from germline, CDR1 is LNHDA and CDR2 is SQIVND (reference sequence). Trimming removed 4 bases at V and 5 bases at J, with 11 bases between. CDR3 size: 13 residues. The CDR3 loop is CASSNRFGYGYTF. In DNA form, the CDR3 reads TGTGCCAGTAGTAACCGTTTCGGGTATGGCTACACCTTC.

The V call is TRBV7-2, the J call TRBJ2-5, with a possible D match to TRBD1 (7 bases). The V gene lost 7 bases and the J gene lost 5 bases, with 14 bases spanning the gap. CDR1 is SGHTA and CDR2 is FQGNSA in the germline V gene. The CDR3 is 13 amino acids. The CDR3: CASKRGRDETQYF. CDR3 sequence (DNA): TGTGCCAGCAAGAGGGGGCGGGATGAGACCCAGTACTTC.

The rearrangement links TRBV7-8 to TRBJ2-2, with TRBD1 identical over 8 bases. Trimming cost V 4 bases and J 2 bases; bases outside gene matches: 6. This CDR3 is built from 16 residues. CDR1 is SGHVS and CDR2 is FQNEAQ in the germline V gene. CDR3 amino acids: CASSWGPGGNTGELFF. CDR3 bases: TGTGCCAGCAGCTGGGGGCCAGGGGGCAACACCGGGGAGCTGTTTTTT.

This clone was recorded only once. The chain links TRBV18 to TRBJ2-1; 7 bases are a match to TRBD2. Trimming cost V 3 bases and J 10 bases; bases outside gene matches: 15. The CDR3 sequence is 16 residues long. Germline V CDR1 and CDR2: KGHSH, LQKENI. For the CDR3, the DNA is TGTGCCAGCTCACCGATGCACCGAGGGAGGGAGAGCGAGCAGTTCTTC. Protein product: CASSPMHRGRESEQFF. Full variable domain (missing parts from reference TRBV18 and TRBJ2-1): NAGVMQNPRHLVRRRGQEARLRCSPMKGHSHVYWYRQLPEEGLKFMVYLQKENIIDESGMPKERFSAEFPKEGPSILRIQQVVRGDSAAYFCASSPMHRGRESEQFFGPGTRLTVL.

V usage is TRBV18 and J usage is TRBJ2-7; D is possibly TRBD1 (5 bases). Germline values: CDR1 KGHSH, CDR2 LQKENI. This CDR3 region has 14 residues. V lost 1 base, J lost 5 bases, and 12 bases lay in between. The CDR3 bases are TGTGCCAGCTCACCACTTCAGGGTGGGAACGAGCAGTACTTC. Protein: CASSPLQGGNEQYF.

The genes are TRBV5-6 and TRBJ1-1; D is uncertain. Per the germline V gene, CDR1 is SGHDT and CDR2 is YYEEEE. Trimming shortened V by 6 bases and J by 0 bases, and 21 bases separated the two germline ends. The CDR3 extends over 17 amino acids. The chain's CDR3 is CASTPPPQAVMNTEAFF. In nucleotides, the CDR3 is TGTGCCAGCACCCCCCCTCCCCAGGCCGTCATGAACACTGAAGCTTTCTTT.